One T cell receptor (beta chain) is described in this entry. Its antigen is still unknown. Germline is not matched at one junction end, which may reflect a read error. This sample is drawn from a study of T cell repertoires in cytomegalovirus infection. The overall study: CMV infection and matching HLA type were both indicated by public TCR beta signatures.

CDR1 and CDR2 from the germline V gene are MGHRA and YSYEKL. CDR3 length: 16 residues. The study's findings and limits: Across the ex vivo response, the dominant clonotypes were HLA-C-restricted CMV-specific TCR beta clonotypes.

TCRdb reprocessed the reads via MiXCR and lists one record per CDR3 protein. The sample yields 830,000 or so distinct CDR3 sequences, approximately 29% seen once. The J gene is TRBJ2-1, the V gene TRBV4-1; the match to TRBD2 covers 8 bases. The sequence came from a human donor in good health (CMV status not recorded). Some clones in this sample may be carry-over from other donors' samples. Source: cultured CD8+ T cells from PBMCs, taken from culture after CMV antigen stimulation. DNA for the CDR3: TGCGCCAGCAGCCGCAGGGGCATAGCGGGGTACAGTGAGCAGTTCTTC. Translated: CASSRRGIAGYSEQFF.